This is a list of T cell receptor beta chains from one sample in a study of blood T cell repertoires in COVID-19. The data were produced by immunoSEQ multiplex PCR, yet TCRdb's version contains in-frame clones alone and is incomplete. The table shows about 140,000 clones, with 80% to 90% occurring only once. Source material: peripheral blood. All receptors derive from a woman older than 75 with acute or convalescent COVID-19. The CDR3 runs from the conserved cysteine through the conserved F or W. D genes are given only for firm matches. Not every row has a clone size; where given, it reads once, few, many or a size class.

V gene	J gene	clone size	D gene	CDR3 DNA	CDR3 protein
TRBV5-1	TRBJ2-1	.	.	TGCGCCAGCAGCTTGGACAGGAACAATGAGCAGTTCTTC	CASSLDRNNEQFF
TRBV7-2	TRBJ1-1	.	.	TGTGCCAGCAGCGACCGACAGAGAACTGAAGCTTTCTTT	CASSDRQRTEAFF
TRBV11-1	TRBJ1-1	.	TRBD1	TGTGCCAGCAGCTTAGGACAGGGGGCTGACACTGAAGCTTTCTTT	CASSLGQGADTEAFF
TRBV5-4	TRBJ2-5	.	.	TGTGCCAGCACCCGAGGGGGGGTCGAGGAGACCCAGTACTTC	CASTRGGVEETQYF
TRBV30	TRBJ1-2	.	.	TGTGCCTGGAGTTTAGCGGAGGAGGGCTACACCTTC	CAWSLAEEGYTF
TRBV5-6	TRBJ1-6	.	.	TGTGCCAGCAGCTTGAGGTCAGGTCAGCATAATTCACCCCTCCACTTT	CASSLRSGQHNSPLHF
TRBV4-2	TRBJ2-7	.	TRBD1	TGTGCCAGCAGCGTCCGGGACAGGGTTGGCGAGCAGTACTTC	CASSVRDRVGEQYF
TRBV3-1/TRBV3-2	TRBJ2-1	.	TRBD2	TGTGCCAGCAGCCGGGGACTAGCGGAATACAATGAGCAGTTCTTC	CASSRGLAEYNEQFF
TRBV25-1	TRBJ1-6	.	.	TGTGCCAGCAGGGGGGCCTCAGGGTTGAGATCACCCCTCCACTTT	CASRGASGLRSPLHF
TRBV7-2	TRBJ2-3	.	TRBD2	TGTGCCAGCAGCTTACGAGCGGGGTCCACAGATACGCAGTATTTT	CASSLRAGSTDTQYF
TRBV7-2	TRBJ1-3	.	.	TGTGCCAGCAGCTTAGCGGGAGCGGGAAACACCATATATTTT	CASSLAGAGNTIYF
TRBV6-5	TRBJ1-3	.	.	TGTGCCAGCAGTTTAACAGGCCGCCTCTCTGGAAACACCATATATTTT	CASSLTGRLSGNTIYF
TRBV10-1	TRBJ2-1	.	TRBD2	TGCGCCAGCAGTCGCAACATAGCGGGGGGCCAGAATGAGCAGTTCTTC	CASSRNIAGGQNEQFF
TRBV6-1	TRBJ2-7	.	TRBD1	TGTGCCAGCAGCTCGGACAGGGACGAGCAGTACTTC	CASSSDRDEQYF
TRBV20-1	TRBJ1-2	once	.	TGCAGTGCTCCGGACAGAGCGGACTACACCTTC	CSAPDRADYTF
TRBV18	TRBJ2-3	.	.	TGTGCCAGCTCACCATCGCCACTTAGCACAGATACGCAGTATTTT	CASSPSPLSTDTQYF
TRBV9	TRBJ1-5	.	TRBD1	TGTGCCAGCAGCGCCGGGACAGGGGATTATCAGCCCCAGCATTTT	CASSAGTGDYQPQHF
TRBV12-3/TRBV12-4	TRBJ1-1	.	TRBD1	TGTGCCAGCAGTCGGACAGGGCGGACTGAAGCTTTCTTT	CASSRTGRTEAFF
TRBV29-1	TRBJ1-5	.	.	TGCAGCGTTGTATTGGCTAGCAATCAGCCCCAGCATTTT	CSVVLASNQPQHF
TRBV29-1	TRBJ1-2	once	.	TGCAGCGTTGGGGCAGTAAACTATGGCTACACCTTC	CSVGAVNYGYTF
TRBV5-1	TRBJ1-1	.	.	TGCGCCAGCGGCACAGGGAACACTGAAGCTTTCTTT	CASGTGNTEAFF
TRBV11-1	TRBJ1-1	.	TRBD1	TGTGCCAGCAGCTTAGCGGGGACAGGGATTCGTGTCACTGAAGCTTTCTTT	CASSLAGTGIRVTEAFF
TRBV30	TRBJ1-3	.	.	TGTGCCTGGAGTTCCGTTGGAAACACCATATATTTT	CAWSSVGNTIYF
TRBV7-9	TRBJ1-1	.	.	TGTGCCAGCAGCTTAGGTGCTGCCGGCACTGAAGCTTTCTTT	CASSLGAAGTEAFF
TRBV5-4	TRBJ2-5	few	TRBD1	TGTGCCAGCAGCCTACAGACAGGGGGCGAAGAGACCCAGTACTTC	CASSLQTGGEETQYF
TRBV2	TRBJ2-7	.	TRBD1	TGTGCCAGCAGTGGACAGGGCTACGAGCAGTACTTC	CASSGQGYEQYF
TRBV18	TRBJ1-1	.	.	TGTGCCAGCTCACCGTCGGAGTTGAACACTGAAGCTTTCTTT	CASSPSELNTEAFF
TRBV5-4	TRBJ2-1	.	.	TGTGCCAGCAGCTTTCGCGCGGGGCGGCTCTCGAATGAGCAGTTCTTC	CASSFRAGRLSNEQFF
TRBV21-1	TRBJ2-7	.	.	TGTGCCAGCAGACAGGGGCCGATTAGATACGAGCAGTACTTC	CASRQGPIRYEQYF
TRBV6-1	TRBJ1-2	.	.	TGTGCCAGCAGTGAAGCAGGGGCAGATCTAGCTAACTATGGCTACACCTTC	CASSEAGADLANYGYTF
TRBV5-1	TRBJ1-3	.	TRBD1	TGCGCCAGCAGCTTGGACCAGGGGGCGAGGAACACCATATATTTT	CASSLDQGARNTIYF
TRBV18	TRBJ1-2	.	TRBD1	TGTGCCAGCTCACCGGGACAGAGATATGGCTACACCTTC	CASSPGQRYGYTF
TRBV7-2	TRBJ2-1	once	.	TGTGCCAGCAGCAAACAGGGAAGCTCCTACAATGAGCAGTTCTTC	CASSKQGSSYNEQFF
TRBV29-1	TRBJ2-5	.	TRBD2	TGCAGCGTTGAGGGGGAGGCTAGCGGGGATTTTCAAGAGACCCAGTACTTC	CSVEGEASGDFQETQYF
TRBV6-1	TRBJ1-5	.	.	TGTGCCAGCAGTGAAGCACTGTGGGCTGGGAGCAATCAGCCCCAGCATTTT	CASSEALWAGSNQPQHF
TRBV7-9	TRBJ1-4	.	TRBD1	TGTGCCAGCAGCTCCGGGACAGGTGCAACTAATGAAAAACTGTTTTTT	CASSSGTGATNEKLFF
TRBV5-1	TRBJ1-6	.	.	TGCGCCAGCAGCTTGGACAGTTTAAATTCACCCCTCCACTTT	CASSLDSLNSPLHF
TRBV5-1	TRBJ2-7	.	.	TGCGCCAGCCAGGCCCAGGGGCCCTTAAACGAGCAGTACTTC	CASQAQGPLNEQYF
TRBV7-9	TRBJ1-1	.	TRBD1	TGTGCCAGCAGCCAGACGGACAGGGGCACTGAAGCTTTCTTT	CASSQTDRGTEAFF
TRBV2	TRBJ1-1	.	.	TGTGCCAGCAGAGGGCACAGGGAGGGAGGTACTGAAGCTTTCTTT	CASRGHREGGTEAFF
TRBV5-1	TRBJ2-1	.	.	TGCGCCAGCAGCTCCCTAGGGGGTGTTTCCTACAATGAGCAGTTCTTC	CASSSLGGVSYNEQFF
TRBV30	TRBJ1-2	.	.	TGTGCCTGGAGTGGTGGAGGACAGCCTAACTATGGCTACACCTTC	CAWSGGGQPNYGYTF
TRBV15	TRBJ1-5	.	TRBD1	TGTGCCACCAGCCACCGGGACAGGGGGAGAAAGGGCAATCAGCCCCAGCATTTT	CATSHRDRGRKGNQPQHF
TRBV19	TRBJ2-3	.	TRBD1	TGTGCCAGTAGTACCAACAGGGGCTCCCCCACAGATACGCAGTATTTT	CASSTNRGSPTDTQYF
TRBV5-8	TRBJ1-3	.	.	TGTGCCAGCAGCCAGACAGGATTTGGAAACACCATATATTTT	CASSQTGFGNTIYF
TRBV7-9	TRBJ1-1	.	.	TGTGCCAGCAGCCTCTCAGGGAACACTGAAGCTTTCTTT	CASSLSGNTEAFF
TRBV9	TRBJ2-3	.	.	TGTGCCAGCAGCAGGCGACTGGCGGATACGCAGTATTTT	CASSRRLADTQYF
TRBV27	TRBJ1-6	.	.	TGTGCCAGCAGGAGGGATTCGGACTCCTATAATTCACCCCTCCACTTT	CASRRDSDSYNSPLHF